This T cell receptor beta chain stems from a study of T cell changes during pregnancy in multiple sclerosis. The assay was immunoSEQ multiplex PCR, and TCRdb's table has in-frame clones only and misses some. The sample holds roughly 89,000 clones, 90% to 95% seen once. The germline V gene encodes CDR1 LNHDA and CDR2 SQIVND (reference sequence). V lost 3 bases and J lost 4, with 15 bases in between. CDR3 length: 16 amino acids. The sample consisted of peripheral blood, taken in the first trimester of pregnancy. The chain joins TRBV19 to TRBJ2-2; a weak D match, TRBD1 (5 bases). The TCR was taken from a female donor with multiple sclerosis, enrolled in a pregnancy study. For the CDR3, the DNA is TGTGCCAGTAGTATTGGCAGGGAAACGGGCACCGGGGAGCTGTTTTTT. Protein: CASSIGRETGTGELFF.